The clone carrying this T cell receptor (beta chain) was seen many times. The data stem from a study of Graves' ophthalmopathy and Graves' hyperthyroidism. Amplified TCR beta CDR3 regions were obtained using RNA transcripts as template. Scientists carried out first-round RT-PCR using HTBI primers and then a second-round multiplex PCR. TCRdb independently ran MiXCR on the multiplex PCR reads; one entry per CDR3 protein. The sample holds about 1.1 million distinct CDR3 sequences, 35% to 40% seen once. Germline trimming cut 2 bases from V and 10 bases from J; bases unmatched to any gene: 4. Germline values: CDR1 MNHEY, CDR2 SVGAGI. This CDR3 spans 14 amino acids.

The sample comprised peripheral blood or thyroid tissue (not recorded which). The chain has TRBV6-5 and TRBJ1-6; 8 nucleotides line up with TRBD1. The receptor was isolated from an adult man with Graves' hyperthyroidism. CDR3 bases: TGTGCCAGCAGTTACGGACAGGGTGGCTCACCCCTCCACTTT. Translated: CASSYGQGGSPLHF.